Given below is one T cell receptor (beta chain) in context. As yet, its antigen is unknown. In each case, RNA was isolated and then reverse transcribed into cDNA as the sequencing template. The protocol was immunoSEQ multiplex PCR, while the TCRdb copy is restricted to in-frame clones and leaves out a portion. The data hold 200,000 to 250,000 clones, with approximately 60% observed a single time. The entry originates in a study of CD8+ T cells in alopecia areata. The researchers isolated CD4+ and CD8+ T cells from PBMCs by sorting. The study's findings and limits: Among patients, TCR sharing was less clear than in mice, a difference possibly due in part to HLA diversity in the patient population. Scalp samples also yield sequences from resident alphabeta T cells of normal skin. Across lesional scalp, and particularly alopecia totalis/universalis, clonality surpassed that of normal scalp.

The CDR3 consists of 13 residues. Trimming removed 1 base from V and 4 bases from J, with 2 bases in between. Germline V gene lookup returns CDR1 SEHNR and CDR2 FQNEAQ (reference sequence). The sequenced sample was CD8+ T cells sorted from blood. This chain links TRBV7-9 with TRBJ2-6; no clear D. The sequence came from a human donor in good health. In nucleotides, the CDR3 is TGTGCCAGCAGCTTAGTGGGGGCCAACGTCCTGACTTTC. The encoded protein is CASSLVGANVLTF. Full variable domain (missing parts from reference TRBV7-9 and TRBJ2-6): DTGVSQNPRHKITKRGQNVTFRCDPISEHNRLYWYRQTLGQGPEFLTYFQNEAQLEKSRLLSDRFSAERPKGSFSTLEIQRTEQGDSAMYLCASSLVGANVLTFGAGSRLTVL.